This TCR beta chain was captured by sequencing in a study of blood T cell repertoires in COVID-19. The overall study: The United States, Italy and Spain provided the acute and convalescent COVID-19 samples.

CDR3 length equals 15 residues. Germline V gene sequence: CDR1 SGHDN, CDR2 FVKESK. After removal of 5 bases from V and 6 bases from J, the junction contained 3 bases not matched to a gene. This table comes from immunoSEQ multiplex PCR, and its TCRdb copy is limited to in-frame clones, with some not included. The sample records some 360,000 clones, about nine tenths being singletons. This clone was seen only once. The age range of participants was 18 to 89 years, with residence in about 25 US areas. Participant-reported clinical history was the basis for cohort assignment. In the 2 weeks before study entry, exposed participants met a COVID-19 case, which was PCR-confirmed or clinician-diagnosed.

Sequenced: PBMCs or T cells enriched from blood (not recorded which). The TCR was taken from a woman aged 25 to 39 who had been exposed to COVID-19. The chain joins TRBV14 to TRBJ2-2; 13 bases map to TRBD2. The CDR3 nucleotides read TGTGCCAGCAGCAAACTAGCGGGAGGGCCCGGGGAGCTGTTTTTT. Translating it yields CASSKLAGGPGELFF.